Shown below are 20 T cell receptor beta chains from a single sample sequenced in a study of blood T cells in healthy people across ages. A second PCR, run for about 7 to 11 cycles, used a sample-barcoded 5' primer plus a J-beta primer mix. TCRdb itself ran the 5' RACE reads through MiXCR, one entry per CDR3 protein. The sample shows roughly 800,000 distinct CDR3 sequences, about three fifths of them seen only once. Sequencing was performed on blood. The receptors were gathered from a man under 40 in good health.

This chain links TRBV7-9 with TRBJ2-5; D may be TRBD2 (5 bases). This CDR3 is built from 14 residues. V shed 5 bases and J shed 5 bases, with 15 bases lying between them. Germline V gene sequence: CDR1 SEHNR, CDR2 FQNEAQ (reference sequence). The CDR3 nucleotides are TGTGCCAGCAGCCCCGGACTGAGCTATGAGACCCAGTACTTC. Its protein is CASSPGLSYETQYF.

This clonotype was picked up a small number of times. The chain carries TRBV11-1 and TRBJ2-5; D perhaps matches TRBD2 (6 bases). Germline assignment: CDR1 SGHAT and CDR2 FQDESV (reference sequence). The CDR3 spans 18 residues. Trimming cost V 5 bases and J 11 bases, with 33 bases left between them. CDR3: CASSLRVRNRRIGGEQYF. The CDR3 nucleotides are TGTGCCAGCAGCCTTAGGGTACGGAATAGACGGATCGGAGGGGAGCAGTACTTC.

This sequence joins TRBV5-1 and TRBJ2-7; 11 bases fit TRBD1. CDR1 and CDR2 (germline): SGHRS, YFSETQ. V was pared by 3 bases and J by 5 bases, with 4 bases of the junction left unmatched. This CDR3 comprises 14 residues. The CDR3 loop reads CASSWTGGEDEQYF. DNA for the CDR3: TGCGCCAGCAGCTGGACAGGGGGCGAGGACGAGCAGTACTTC.

CDR3 nucleotides: TGCAGTGCTAGCTCACTAGCGGGGATCCAAGAGACCCAGTACTTC. Translated, it gives CSASSLAGIQETQYF. The chain links TRBV20-1 to TRBJ2-5; 10 bases fit TRBD2. Germline CDR1 is DFQATT and CDR2 is SNEGSKA (reference sequence). The trim removed 3 bases at V and 1 base at J, leaving 5 bases unmatched. The length of the CDR3 is 15 residues.

The V gene is TRBV28, the J gene TRBJ2-5; weak D call: TRBD2 (6 bases). The CDR3 is 10 amino acids. From germline, CDR1 is MDHEN and CDR2 SYDVKM. V was shortened by 8 bases and J by 12 bases, with 13 bases between the two germline ends. As DNA, the CDR3 is TGTGCCAGCCGAGGACGGAGGGAGTACTTC. Its translation is CASRGRREYF.

At least ten counts were recorded for this clonotype. V usage is TRBV29-1 and J usage is TRBJ2-7, with 7 bases that match TRBD2. Germline CDR1 and CDR2: SQVTM and ANQGSEA. The CDR3 totals 12 residues. Germline trimming cut 4 bases from V and 1 base from J; bases unmatched to any gene: 1. The CDR3 DNA is TGCAGCGTTGTCGGGGGGTCCTACGAGCAGTACTTC. This gives the protein CSVVGGSYEQYF.

This clonotype was seen a few times. The J gene is TRBJ1-2, the V gene TRBV29-1, with unresolved D. Trimming took 6 bases from V and 6 from J, leaving 20 bases between them. The CDR3 extends over 14 amino acids. The germline CDR1 and CDR2 sequences are SQVTM and ANQGSEA. CDR3 loop: CSVSLGPVENGYTF. CDR3 nucleotides: TGCAGCGTATCTCTTGGACCGGTAGAAAATGGCTACACCTTC.

As concerns this clonotype: A much larger clone differs from this one at a single base, so this may be a read error. In DNA form, the CDR3 reads TGTGCCACAGGTAGGGGGGTGACAAGCTCCTACAATGAGCAGTTCTTC. Amino acid sequence: CATGRGVTSSYNEQFF. The gene calls are TRBV7-9 and TRBJ2-1, with D possibly called TRBD1 or TRBD2 (6 bases each). The CDR3 spans 16 residues. Trimming left V 10 bases short and J 0 bases short, with 19 bases between. Per germline, CDR1 SEHNR and CDR2 FQNEAQ (reference sequence).

The V gene is TRBV7-8, the J gene TRBJ2-3; the D call may be TRBD1 or TRBD2 (6 bases each). The CDR3 contains 15 residues. CDR1 and CDR2 from the germline V gene are SGHVS and FQNEAQ. The V end was cut by 1 base, the J end by 1 base, with 9 bases between. CDR3 nucleotide sequence: TGTGCCAGCAGCTTAGAGGGGGGTCGCACAGATACGCAGTATTTT. This gives the protein CASSLEGGRTDTQYF.

This clonotype was detected ten times or more. The J gene is TRBJ2-5, the V gene TRBV29-1, with D tentatively TRBD2 (6 bases). Germline values: CDR1 SQVTM, CDR2 ANQGSEA. Trimming stripped 6 bases from V and 0 bases from J, with 11 bases between. The CDR3 consists of 13 residues. The CDR3 loop is CSVTGVYQETQYF. CDR3 sequence (DNA): TGCAGCGTGACGGGGGTTTACCAAGAGACCCAGTACTTC. The full variable domain, with the rest looked up from reference TRBV29-1 and TRBJ2-5, is SAVISQKPSRDICQRGTSLTIQCQVDSQVTMMFWYRQQPGQSLTLIATANQGSEATYESGFVIDKFPISRPNLTFSTLTVSNMSPEDSSIYLCSVTGVYQETQYFGPGTRLLVL.

The V gene is TRBV5-1, the J gene TRBJ2-1; D may match TRBD1 or TRBD2 (5 bases each). Trimming left V 4 bases short and J 10 bases short, with 12 bases between. Germline CDR1 SGHRS, CDR2 YFSETQ. The CDR3 is 12 residues long. The chain's CDR3 is CASSPVGAEQFF. Written as DNA, the CDR3 is TGCGCCAGCAGCCCCGTCGGGGCCGAGCAGTTCTTC.

In this sample, this clonotype turned up a few times. The chain links TRBV25-1 to TRBJ2-1; the D is unclear. Trimming stripped 10 bases from V and 2 bases from J, with 15 bases between. This CDR3 spans 14 amino acids. CDR1 is MGHDK, CDR2 SYGVNS, per germline. DNA for the CDR3: TGTGCCACTTCGCGGTGGCCCGCCTACAATGAGCAGTTCTTC. Its translation: CATSRWPAYNEQFF.

V and J are TRBV20-1 and TRBJ2-7; 9 bases align to TRBD2. CDR1 and CDR2 from the germline V gene are DFQATT and SNEGSKA (reference sequence). The CDR3 consists of 12 residues. J was trimmed by 5 bases and V by 6 bases; bases with no gene match: 5. The CDR3 sequence is CSAKRGVNEQYF. The CDR3 DNA follows: TGCAGTGCCAAGCGGGGGGTTAACGAGCAGTACTTC.

About this clonotype itself: Given a much more abundant clone one base away, this may be a read error. The chain carries TRBV5-5 and TRBJ2-5; the D is unclear. V was pared by 4 bases and J by 5 bases, with 15 bases between. The length of the CDR3 is 14 residues. CDR1 and CDR2 from the germline V gene are SGHKS and YYEKEE (reference sequence). CDR3 residues: CASSASPVFETQYF. CDR3 nucleotides: TGTGCCAGCAGCGCGAGCCCCGTATTCGAGACCCAGTACTTC.

The chain uses TRBV12-3 or TRBV12-4 and TRBJ2-2, with D perhaps matching TRBD1 (6 bases). There are 15 residues in the CDR3. Trimming shortened V by 2 bases and J by 5 bases, and 12 bases separated the two germline ends. This CDR3 reads CASSLQVGATGELFF. The CDR3 coding sequence is TGTGCCAGCAGTTTACAGGTGGGGGCTACCGGGGAGCTGTTTTTT.

The chain uses TRBV7-2 and TRBJ1-1; D ambiguous. V dropped 1 base and J dropped 4 bases, with 13 bases sitting between them. The germline CDR1 and CDR2 sequences are SGHTA and FQGNSA. The CDR3 loop spans 15 amino acids. CDR3 DNA: TGTGCCAGCAGCTTAGGTCCTGTTTGGGGCACTGAAGCTTTCTTT. Translation gives CASSLGPVWGTEAFF.

V usage is TRBV7-3 and J usage is TRBJ1-1; 7 nucleotides agree with TRBD1. This CDR3 contains 15 residues. Germline CDR1 reads SGHTA; CDR2 reads FQGTGA. Trimming removed 1 base from V and 5 bases from J; junction bases left unmatched: 7. DNA of the CDR3: TGTGCCAGCAGCTTAAATGCAGGGGGAGGGACTGAAGCTTTCTTT. Translated: CASSLNAGGGTEAFF.

J is TRBJ2-7 and V is TRBV20-1; D is unclear. Per germline, CDR1 DFQATT and CDR2 SNEGSKA (reference sequence). This CDR3 is built from 13 residues. V was pared by 0 bases and J by 2 bases, with 8 bases between. CDR3 sequence: CSARDPQPYEQYF. The CDR3 region has the DNA TGCAGTGCTAGAGATCCCCAGCCCTACGAGCAGTACTTC.

This clonotype came up a few times. V is TRBV7-2 and J is TRBJ2-1, with 9 bases that match TRBD1. The trim removed 1 base at V and 7 bases at J, leaving 8 bases unmatched. Per the germline V gene, CDR1 is SGHTA and CDR2 is FQGNSA. The CDR3 is 16 residues long. CDR3 DNA: TGTGCCAGCAGCTTAGGCCCGGGACAGGGAAGGAATGAGCAGTTCTTC. Amino acids: CASSLGPGQGRNEQFF.

This clonotype showed up just a few times. The genes are TRBV7-8 and TRBJ1-2; 7 nucleotides agree with TRBD1. The ends lost 5 bases at V and 7 bases at J; junction bases unmatched: 22. Germline values: CDR1 SGHVS, CDR2 FQNEAQ. CDR3 length: 18 residues. The CDR3 region is CASSRTASGQASIRGYTF. CDR3 DNA sequence: TGTGCCAGCAGCCGAACCGCGTCTGGACAGGCTTCGATTCGTGGCTACACCTTC.